The 32 T cell receptor beta chains below come from one sample, sequenced in a study of blood T cell repertoires in COVID-19. Clones were read by immunoSEQ multiplex PCR, and TCRdb kept only the in-frame ones, dropping some. The repertoire holds about 140,000 clones, 88% seen once, with about 10% in the top ten. The sequencing input was peripheral blood. The receptors derive from a man between 60 and 70 years old with active or convalescent COVID-19.

The rearrangement links TRBV4-3 to TRBJ2-5; 10 positions agree with TRBD1. Trimming at V came to 4 bases and at J to 2 bases, leaving 4 bases not matched to a gene. The germline CDR1 and CDR2 sequences are LGHNA and YSLEER. The CDR3 has 15 residues. CDR3 sequence: CASSLTGGLQETQYF. CDR3 coding DNA: TGCGCCAGCAGCCTGACAGGGGGCCTTCAAGAGACCCAGTACTTC.

This clone was counted only a few times. This chain connects TRBV18 to TRBJ2-1, with 7 bases lining up with TRBD1. Germline V lookup: CDR1 KGHSH, CDR2 LQKENI. After removal of 0 bases from V and 8 bases from J, the junction contained 10 bases not matched to a gene. CDR3 length: 16 residues. This CDR3 is CASSPPRQGTKDEQFF. The CDR3 nucleotides read TGTGCCAGCTCACCACCGAGACAGGGAACCAAGGATGAGCAGTTCTTC.

This clone appeared a few times. This sequence joins TRBV7-9 and TRBJ2-1; 7 nucleotides align to TRBD2. Germline V gene sequence: CDR1 SEHNR, CDR2 FQNEAQ (reference sequence). The CDR3 runs 14 residues. V shed 4 bases, J shed 8 bases, and the junction held 8 bases outside the gene matches. The CDR3 sequence is CASSSGLDGDEQFF. CDR3 nucleotide sequence: TGTGCCAGCAGCTCAGGACTAGACGGCGATGAGCAGTTCTTC.

The chain recombines TRBV28 with TRBJ1-5; a possible D gene is TRBD1 (5 bases). This CDR3 comprises 15 residues. CDR1 and CDR2 (germline): MDHEN, SYDVKM. V lost 5 bases and J 7 bases, leaving 18 bases between the germline ends. The CDR3 reads CASSPYGQTRQPQHF. The CDR3 nucleotides are TGTGCCAGCAGTCCCTATGGACAAACGCGGCAGCCCCAGCATTTT.

The gene calls are TRBV7-2 and TRBJ2-7; 7 nucleotides match TRBD1. The CDR3 has 16 residues. Germline loops: CDR1 SGHTA, CDR2 FQGNSA. J was trimmed by 5 bases and V by 0 bases; bases with no gene match: 10. CDR3 protein: CASSLASPGRGHEQYF. CDR3 DNA sequence: TGTGCCAGCAGCTTAGCGTCCCCGGGAAGGGGGCACGAGCAGTACTTC.

The chain combines TRBV18 with TRBJ1-1, with D unresolved. The CDR3 sequence is 16 residues long. Germline loops: CDR1 KGHSH, CDR2 LQKENI. The V gene lost 3 bases and the J gene lost 1 base, with 15 bases spanning the gap. The CDR3 coding sequence is TGTGCCAGCTCACCCCCGGGAAGGTCAACGAACACTGAAGCTTTCTTT. Its translation is CASSPPGRSTNTEAFF.

The rearrangement joins TRBV28 to TRBJ1-2; the D gene is possibly TRBD1 (5 bases). Germline V gives CDR1 MDHEN, CDR2 SYDVKM. V was pared by 4 bases and J by 7 bases, with 19 bases between. The CDR3 extends over 15 amino acids. The CDR3: CASSSWDQGGGGYTF. CDR3 sequence (DNA): TGTGCCAGCAGTTCCTGGGATCAGGGAGGCGGTGGCTACACCTTC.

This chain joins TRBV6-5 and TRBJ2-7; D is uncertain. Germline lookup yields CDR1 MNHEY and CDR2 SVGAGI. V was cut by 0 bases and J by 0 bases, with 9 bases left in between. This CDR3 region has 15 residues. CDR3 in amino acids: CASSYSLGSSYEQYF. In DNA, the CDR3 is TGTGCCAGCAGTTACTCACTCGGTAGCTCCTACGAGCAGTACTTC.

The gene calls are TRBV5-5 and TRBJ2-7; TRBD2 matches at 7 bases. The junction had 9 bases not matched to a gene; V was cut back by 3 bases and J by 0 bases. CDR1 is SGHKS and CDR2 is YYEKEE in the germline V gene (reference sequence). The CDR3 totals 16 residues. In nucleotides, the CDR3 is TGTGCCAGCAGCTGGGGGGGGGACCCGAGCTCCTACGAGCAGTACTTC. This encodes CASSWGGDPSSYEQYF.

The genes are TRBV15 and TRBJ2-5, with 8 bases that match TRBD1. The CDR3 consists of 15 residues. The ends lost 1 base at V and 3 bases at J; junction bases unmatched: 4. Germline CDR1 reads LNHNV; CDR2 reads YYDKDF (reference sequence). The CDR3 loop is CATSRGRGQEETQYF. For the CDR3, the DNA is TGTGCCACCAGCAGAGGCAGGGGGCAGGAAGAGACCCAGTACTTC.

V usage is TRBV27 and J usage is TRBJ2-1; possible D gene TRBD2, 6 bases. Germline-derived CDR1 and CDR2 are MNHEY and SMNVEV (reference sequence). The length of the CDR3 is 14 residues. V was clipped by 3 bases and J by 2 bases, with 8 bases between them. The CDR3 DNA is TGTGCCAGCAGTTTGGAGGGCCCCTACAATGAGCAGTTCTTC. Translating it yields CASSLEGPYNEQFF.

This sequence joins TRBV18 and TRBJ2-5, with D perhaps matching TRBD1 (6 bases). Germline lookup yields CDR1 KGHSH and CDR2 LQKENI. CDR3 size: 14 residues. Trimming took 6 bases from V and 3 from J, leaving 14 bases between them. The chain's CDR3 is CASSFTGRKETQYF. The CDR3 bases are TGTGCCAGCTCCTTCACAGGGCGGAAAGAGACCCAGTACTTC.

The chain is built from TRBV19 and TRBJ2-3; TRBD2 matches at 9 bases. The length of the CDR3 is 13 residues. With 7 bases clipped from V and 3 bases from J, the junction kept 2 bases outside the gene matches. The germline gives CDR1 LNHDA, CDR2 SQIVND (reference sequence). The CDR3 DNA reads as TGTGCCAGTAAGACTAGCGGAACAGATACGCAGTATTTT. Translating gives CASKTSGTDTQYF.

The gene calls are TRBV7-6 and TRBJ1-3; D gene uncertain. CDR1 and CDR2 from the germline V gene are SGHVS and FNYEAQ. The CDR3 loop spans 15 amino acids. V lost 2 bases to trimming and J lost 2 bases, with 10 bases between them. CDR3 amino acids: CASSLLAGAGNTIYF. For the CDR3, the DNA is TGTGCCAGCAGCTTACTAGCCGGGGCTGGAAACACCATATATTTT.

The chain is built from TRBV14 and TRBJ2-1; 13 bases agree with TRBD2. The V and J ends lost 4 bases and 5 bases, in that order; junction bases with no gene match: 5. CDR1 SGHDN and CDR2 FVKESK come from the germline V gene. The CDR3 consists of 16 residues. The CDR3 DNA follows: TGTGCCAGCAGCCTCCCCGGGACTAGCGGGAACAATGAGCAGTTCTTC. It codes for CASSLPGTSGNNEQFF.

This chain links TRBV4-3 with TRBJ2-6; TRBD1 matches at 7 bases. J was trimmed by 1 base and V by 3 bases; bases with no gene match: 12. The CDR3 loop spans 19 amino acids. The germline V gene has CDR1 LGHNA and CDR2 YSLEER. In nucleotides, the CDR3 is TGCGCCAGCAGCCACCAAATCCGGGACAGTCTTTCTGGGGCCAACGTCCTGACTTTC. Its translation is CASSHQIRDSLSGANVLTF.

The rearrangement joins TRBV7-2 to TRBJ2-1; TRBD1 might be the D (5 bases). This CDR3 contains 13 residues. From germline, CDR1 is SGHTA and CDR2 FQGNSA. Trimming cost V 5 bases and J 9 bases, with 14 bases left between them. CDR3 sequence: CASSAVGVGEQFF. CDR3 sequence (DNA): TGTGCCAGCAGCGCAGTAGGGGTCGGTGAGCAGTTCTTC.

This chain uses TRBV24-1 with TRBJ2-6, with 7 bases matching TRBD1. The CDR3 is 18 residues long. Per the germline V gene, CDR1 is KGHDR and CDR2 is SFDVKD. Unmatched junction bases numbered 8, after V lost 2 bases and J lost 2 bases. CDR3 nucleotide sequence: TGTGCCACCAGTGATTCTAAGGGGGCAGGGGCTGGGGCCAACGTCCTGACTTTC. Protein: CATSDSKGAGAGANVLTF.

This clone was seen a few times. This rearrangement joins TRBV6-2 or TRBV6-3 to TRBJ2-7; TRBD2 matches 9 bases. Trimming took 2 bases from V and 0 from J; bases not matched to a gene: 5. Germline V gene lookup returns CDR1 MNHEY and CDR2 SVGEGT. The CDR3 has 16 amino acids. The CDR3 sequence: CASSYPAGGSSYEQYF. As DNA, the CDR3 is TGTGCCAGCAGTTACCCGGCGGGGGGGAGCTCCTACGAGCAGTACTTC.

This chain links TRBV4-3 with TRBJ2-3; 11 bases fit TRBD2. Trimming cost V 5 bases and J 3 bases; bases outside gene matches: 4. The germline V gene has CDR1 LGHNA and CDR2 YSLEER. CDR3 length: 15 amino acids. The CDR3 here is CASSILAGVTDTQYF. The CDR3 region has the DNA TGCGCCAGCAGCATACTAGCGGGAGTGACAGATACGCAGTATTTT.

J is TRBJ2-1 and V is TRBV6-1, with a tentative D call TRBD2 (6 bases). V gave up 0 bases and J gave up 13 bases, with 10 bases separating them. The CDR3 is made up of 12 amino acids. CDR1 is MNHNS, CDR2 SASEGT, per germline. The CDR3 region is CASSEAVAGQFF. CDR3 in DNA: TGTGCCAGCAGTGAAGCTGTCGCGGGACAGTTCTTC.

This chain connects TRBV19 to TRBJ2-1; D may be TRBD1 (5 bases). The CDR3 runs to 15 residues. CDR1 and CDR2 from the germline V gene are LNHDA and SQIVND (reference sequence). V lost 3 bases and J lost 2, with 11 bases in between. The CDR3 region has the DNA TGTGCCAGTAGTATGGGGCAATCGGCCTACAATGAGCAGTTCTTC. Translated: CASSMGQSAYNEQFF.

The J gene is TRBJ2-1, the V gene TRBV5-1; D might be TRBD2 (5 bases). The CDR3 is 15 residues long. CDR1 is SGHRS and CDR2 is YFSETQ in the germline V gene. The germline V and J ends were trimmed by 0 bases and 3 bases, with 10 bases remaining between them. The CDR3 DNA sequence: TGCGCCAGCAGCTTGGATGGCGGGCACTACAATGAGCAGTTCTTC. Its translation is CASSLDGGHYNEQFF.

The genes are TRBV28 and TRBJ1-1; the D gene is possibly TRBD1 (5 bases). Trimming removed 6 bases at V and 9 bases at J, with 23 bases between. CDR1 is MDHEN, CDR2 SYDVKM, per germline. There are 15 residues in the CDR3. The CDR3 spells CASSSLGFGQGKAFF. In nucleotides, the CDR3 is TGTGCCAGCAGCAGTTTGGGATTTGGGCAGGGAAAAGCTTTCTTT.

The chain couples TRBV19 to TRBJ2-3; the D gene is possibly TRBD2 (7 bases). In germline, CDR1 is LNHDA, CDR2 SQIVND (reference sequence). V lost 5 bases to trimming and J lost 0 bases, with 21 bases between them. The CDR3 runs to 18 residues. The CDR3 coding sequence is TGTGCCAGTAGTGCCCCGGGGGGCGCTTTAAAGAGCACAGATACGCAGTATTTT. As protein: CASSAPGGALKSTDTQYF.

The chain is built from TRBV12-5 and TRBJ1-2; 7 bases map to TRBD1. The CDR3 length is 17 residues. The J segment lost 5 bases and the V segment lost 3 bases, leaving 15 bases of the junction unmatched. Germline lookup yields CDR1 LGHNT and CDR2 FRNRAP. CDR3: CASGFLGKTGAFYGYTF. The CDR3 nucleotides read TGTGCTAGTGGTTTTCTGGGTAAAACAGGGGCGTTTTATGGCTACACCTTC.

The chain uses TRBV24-1 and TRBJ2-7, with 9 bases aligning to TRBD1. The germline CDR1 and CDR2 sequences are KGHDR and SFDVKD. The CDR3 extends over 15 amino acids. The ends lost 3 bases at V and 5 bases at J; junction bases unmatched: 7. The CDR3 sequence: CATSDAGTGKDEQYF. The DNA for the CDR3 is TGTGCCACCAGTGATGCCGGGACAGGGAAGGACGAGCAGTACTTC.

This clone has a single count. The CDR3 is CASSLGTGGYTF. As DNA, the CDR3 is TGTGCCAGTAGTTTGGGGACAGGAGGCTACACCTTC. The J gene is TRBJ1-2, the V gene TRBV19; TRBD1 matches 8 bases. The germline CDR1 and CDR2 sequences are LNHDA and SQIVND (reference sequence). This CDR3 comprises 12 residues. V trimming: 5 bases; J trimming: 8 bases; junction bases outside the gene matches: 4. The variable domain in full, completed from reference TRBV19 and TRBJ1-2, reads DGGITQSPKYLFRKEGQNVTLSCEQNLNHDAMYWYRQDPGQGLRLIYYSQIVNDFQKGDIAEGYSVSREKKESFPLTVTSAQKNPTAFYLCASSLGTGGYTFGSGTRLTVV.

The gene calls are TRBV27 and TRBJ2-1; the D gene is possibly TRBD2 (5 bases). This CDR3 has 15 amino acids. Germline assignment: CDR1 MNHEY and CDR2 SMNVEV (reference sequence). V gave up 2 bases and J gave up 2 bases, with 10 bases separating them. CDR3 DNA: TGTGCCAGCAGTTTAGGGAGAACAACCTACAATGAGCAGTTCTTC. Its protein is CASSLGRTTYNEQFF.

The chain combines TRBV3-1 (or the pseudogene TRBV3-2) with TRBJ2-1; maybe TRBD1 (6 bases). The CDR3 sequence is 15 residues long. V was pared by 1 base and J by 10 bases, with 17 bases between. The germline gives CDR1 LGHDT, CDR2 YNNKEL (reference sequence). CDR3 protein: CASSQVHSTGREQFF. The DNA of the CDR3 is TGTGCCAGCAGCCAAGTCCACTCGACAGGCAGAGAGCAGTTCTTC.

The CDR3, as DNA: TGTGCCAGCAGCCAAGACAGCGGACTAGCGGTCCACGGGGGGGAGACCCAGTACTTC. Its translation is CASSQDSGLAVHGGETQYF. The rearrangement uses TRBV3-1 (or the pseudogene TRBV3-2) and TRBJ2-5; TRBD2 agrees at 10 bases. V shed 0 bases and J 5 bases; nucleotides not matched to a gene: 15. CDR1 LGHDT and CDR2 YNNKEL come from the germline V gene (reference sequence). CDR3 size: 19 residues.

J is TRBJ2-1 and V is TRBV19; 7 bases map to TRBD2. The J segment lost 2 bases and the V segment lost 3 bases, leaving 7 bases of the junction unmatched. The CDR3 sequence is 16 residues long. Germline V CDR1 and CDR2: LNHDA, SQIVND (reference sequence). The CDR3 DNA reads TGTGCCAGTAGTATCCCAGCGGGACCGACCTACAATGAGCAGTTCTTC. Translated: CASSIPAGPTYNEQFF.